This T cell receptor (beta chain) came from a study of blood T cell repertoires in COVID-19. Study overall: The origin of the acute and convalescent COVID-19 samples was the United States, Italy and Spain. PBMCs, B-cell-depleted T cells, or T cells provided the cDNA or gDNA that made up the material.

This clone has just one count. This CDR3 contains 16 residues. The V and J ends lost 1 base and 3 bases respectively, with 10 bases between them. CDR1 is KGHSH, CDR2 LQKENI, per germline. Authors' analysis steps: Reference gene primer amplification in the assay estimated nucleated cell counts. The assay was immunoSEQ multiplex PCR, and TCRdb's table has in-frame clones only and misses some. From that table come the V and J calls and clone size; the DNA was used to work out D and trimming. The sample gives 300,000 to 350,000 clones, 75% to 90% of which show up once; roughly 2.1% is in the top ten. The chain couples TRBV18 to TRBJ2-6; D remains ambiguous. Material: peripheral blood. The TCR comes from a man between 18 and 35 years old with active or convalescent COVID-19. CDR3 DNA sequence: TGTGCCAGCTCACCACGCGGCGTCCGTGGGGCCAACGTCCTGACTTTC. This translates into CASSPRGVRGANVLTF.